The following is a TCR beta chain sequence with its context. The data stem from a study of blood T cell repertoires in COVID-19. Overall study context: Acute and convalescent COVID-19 specimens originated in the United States, Italy and Spain. From T cells, B-cell-depleted T cells, or PBMCs came the material, which was cDNA or gDNA.

Original processing notes: Nucleated cell number was recorded as an estimate derived from reference gene primer amplification. This table comes from immunoSEQ multiplex PCR, and its TCRdb copy is limited to in-frame clones, with some not included. The DNA gave D and trimming, while V, J and clone size come from that table. The sample shows approximately 36,000 clones, just under 85% of them seen only once. The germline CDR1 and CDR2 sequences are SGHTA and FQGNSA. Trimming took off 0 bases at V and 4 bases at J, with 6 bases between the two ends. The CDR3 is 13 residues long. Specimen: peripheral blood. The clonotype was recovered from a man aged 50-60 years with active COVID-19. The genes are TRBV7-2 and TRBJ1-2; D uncertain. CDR3 in DNA: TGTGCCAGCAGCTTAGCACTGTCCTATGGCTACACCTTC. Its translation is CASSLALSYGYTF.